Presented here are 25 T cell receptor beta chains from one specimen sequenced in a study of tumor-infiltrating lymphocytes in primary liver carcinoma. Unsorted bulk tissue (20-30 mg) underwent RNA and DNA co-extraction. Priming with a constant-region primer yielded TCR beta cDNA from about 450 ng total RNA. Libraries covering TCR beta were generated through three nested multiplex PCR rounds (using a slightly modified ARM-PCR). It was with TRBV1-TRBV30 forward primers and a C-beta reverse primer that the first two PCR rounds were run, at around 11 cycles each. TCRdb used MiXCR to reprocess the multiplex PCR reads, holding one entry per CDR3 protein. This sample has 100,000 to 150,000 distinct CDR3 sequences; 50% to 80% occur once, and the top ten carry about 8%. The sample consisted of liver tumor tissue from sampling region 3. Indicated subset: tumor region T3, left-lateral pole. The receptors come from a woman aged 55-69 years with primary liver carcinoma and hepatitis B virus infection.

This clonotype has at least ten counts. The V gene is TRBV12-3 or TRBV12-4, the J gene TRBJ1-3; D remains ambiguous. This CDR3 has 15 amino acids. V lost 7 bases and J lost 0, with 13 bases in between. The CDR3 spells CASTFGGSSGNTIYF. The CDR3 DNA is TGTGCCAGCACCTTTGGAGGGAGCTCTGGAAACACCATATATTTT.

Concerning this clonotype: It is likely a read error, because the conserved phenylalanine at the end of the CDR3 is missing. The rearrangement joins TRBV11-2 to TRBJ2-3; 7 bases fit TRBD2. The CDR3 spans 15 residues. Germline values: CDR1 SGHAT, CDR2 FQNNGV. The CDR3: CASSSGPAGPDTQYL. The CDR3 nucleotides are TGCGCCAGCAGCTCGGGACCAGCGGGACCAGATACGCAGTATTTA.

This clonotype turned up a few times. This chain links TRBV5-1 with TRBJ2-3; D assignment may be TRBD1 or TRBD2 (6 bases each). The CDR3 has 15 residues. V lost 5 bases, J lost 4 bases, and 17 bases lay in between. Germline V gene data show CDR1 as SGHRS and CDR2 as YFSETQ. DNA for the CDR3: TGCGCCAGCAGGAGGGGAGCGGAGGGGGCAGATACGCAGTATTTT. The encoded protein is CASRRGAEGADTQYF.

On this clonotype itself: This could be a read error, since a much larger clone is one nucleotide away. The chain is built from TRBV28 and TRBJ2-7; TRBD2 aligns across 9 bases. This CDR3 has 14 residues. CDR1 and CDR2 (germline): MDHEN, SYDVKM. The CDR3 sequence is CATDRAGGSYGQYF. DNA for the CDR3: TGTGCCACGGACCGGGCGGGAGGGTCCTACGGGCAGTACTTC. Combining the CDR3 with reference TRBV28 and TRBJ2-7 gives the whole variable domain DVKVTQSSRYLVKRTGEKVFLECVQDMDHENMFWYRQDPGLGLRLIYFSYDVKMKEKGDIPEGYSVSREKKERFSLILESASTNQTSMYLCATDRAGGSYGQYFGPGTRLTVT.

In this sample, this clonotype turned up once. Its ends do not fully match the called genes, so a read error is possible. V usage is TRBV11-2 and J usage is TRBJ2-3, with D unresolved. The CDR3 contains 14 residues. The germline V gene encodes CDR1 SGHAT and CDR2 FQNNGV. The CDR3 sequence is CASSLDREADTQYF. Here the CDR3 DNA reads TGTGCCAGCAGCCTAGATCGAGAGGCAGATACACAGTATTTT.

A remark on this clonotype: An end of the junction differs from the germline gene, which may be a read error. The chain combines TRBV6-6 with TRBJ2-7; 8 bases are shared with TRBD1. The length of the CDR3 is 16 residues. Germline V gives CDR1 MNHNY, CDR2 SVGAGI (reference sequence). CDR3 nucleotide sequence: TGTACCAGCAGACGACAACGGGACAGGCCCCCTTACGAGCAGTATTTC. Translating gives CTSRRQRDRPPYEQYF.

In this sample, this clonotype turned up a few times. Possible read error: a much larger clone is one base away. The chain employs TRBV6-5 and TRBJ1-1; 8 positions agree with TRBD1. V was clipped by 4 bases and J by 10 bases; unmatched bases: 11. CDR1 is MNHEY, CDR2 SVGAGI, per germline. The CDR3 totals 14 residues. CDR3 protein: CASSSTGGTAGAFF. In DNA form, the CDR3 reads TGTGCCAGCAGTTCTACAGGGGGTACCGCTGGAGCTTTCTTT.

This clonotype was detected ten times or more. The chain joins TRBV6-8 to TRBJ2-4; D may correspond to TRBD1 or TRBD2 (5 bases each). Germline assignment: CDR1 MNHGY and CDR2 SAAAGT. V lost 5 bases, J lost 2 bases, and 10 bases lay in between. This CDR3 is built from 14 residues. The CDR3 nucleotides read TGTGCCAGCAGTGAGGGGAGTTCCAAAAACATTCAGTACTTC. Its translation: CASSEGSSKNIQYF.

The rearrangement links TRBV28 to TRBJ1-6; D not resolved. Germline V CDR1 and CDR2: MDHEN, SYDVKM. Trimming took 5 bases from V and 9 from J, leaving 23 bases between them. The CDR3 contains 17 residues. CDR3 sequence: CASSPPRNHVPSSPLHF. The CDR3 DNA sequence: TGTGCCAGCAGTCCCCCGCGAAACCACGTCCCTAGTTCACCCCTCCACTTT.

By sample share, this clonotype is medium-sized. V is TRBV11-2 and J is TRBJ2-7; TRBD2 agrees at 9 bases. Germline CDR1 and CDR2: SGHAT and FQNNGV. The CDR3 is 16 amino acids. J gave up 2 bases and V 1 base, and 6 bases lay outside the gene matches. Here the CDR3 DNA reads TGTGCCAGCAGCTTAGTTACTAGCGGGCCAGCCTACGAGCAGTACTTC. This codes for CASSLVTSGPAYEQYF.

About this clonotype: Mismatch with germline at one junction end may stem from a read error. The rearrangement joins TRBV11-3 to TRBJ2-1; TRBD2 might be the D (5 bases). The CDR3 has 16 residues. The germline CDR1 and CDR2 sequences are SGHNT and YENEEA. The CDR3 spells CVSSATGGGQYNEQFF. The CDR3 nucleotides read TGTGTCAGCAGCGCGACTGGCGGAGGCCAGTACAATGAGCAGTTCTTC.

Remarks on this clonotype: A read error is possible here, since a much larger clone lies one base away. The chain recombines TRBV5-5 with TRBJ2-1; unclear D gene. Trimming pared 5 bases from V and 8 bases from J, leaving 14 bases between. The germline gives CDR1 SGHKS, CDR2 YYEKEE (reference sequence). This CDR3 has 13 amino acids. In DNA, the CDR3 is TGTGCCAGCAGGACGGGTTCTAGGGATGAGCAGTTCTTC. Encoded protein: CASRTGSRDEQFF.

The chain joins TRBV5-1 to TRBJ1-4; D gene uncertain. Germline-derived CDR1 and CDR2 are SGHRS and YFSETQ. Trimming shortened V by 3 bases and J by 6 bases, and 15 bases separated the two germline ends. The CDR3 is 15 amino acids. CDR3 protein: CASSSRGGVDEKLFF. CDR3 coding DNA: TGCGCCAGCAGCTCGAGAGGAGGTGTCGATGAAAAACTGTTTTTT.

Points on this clonotype: A read error is possible here, since a much larger clone lies one base away. CDR3 sequence reads: CASSESRGDTNQPQYF. For the CDR3, the DNA is TGTGCCAGCAGCGAATCACGTGGGGACACCAATCAGCCCCAGTATTTT. This chain uses TRBV7-8 with TRBJ1-5, with a weak D call TRBD1 (6 bases). The J call could be wrong; TRBJ2-3 is a better fit for the DNA end. In germline, CDR1 is SGHVS, CDR2 FQNEAQ. CDR3 size: 16 residues.

A single count supports this clonotype. A read error is possible here, since a much larger clone lies one base away. The V gene is TRBV29-1, the J gene TRBJ1-2, with D possibly matching TRBD1 (5 bases). V was pared by 8 bases and J by 8 bases, with 21 bases between. The CDR3 has 13 residues. Germline CDR1 and CDR2: SQVTM and ANQGSEA. The CDR3 spells CSSRGLGGDGYTF. CDR3 in DNA: TGCAGCTCCCGGGGCCTGGGTGGCGACGGCTACACCTTC.

The chain uses TRBV28 and TRBJ2-3; no clear D. In germline, CDR1 is MDHEN, CDR2 SYDVKM. The length of the CDR3 is 16 residues. The V and J ends lost 9 bases and 4 bases respectively, with 23 bases between them. CDR3 amino acids: CASWLPGVVISDTQYF. The CDR3 nucleotides read TGTGCCAGTTGGCTCCCTGGAGTAGTTATCTCAGATACGCAGTATTTT.

Only one count was recorded for this clonotype. The CDR3 does not end in the conserved phenylalanine or tryptophan, so this is likely a read error. It is unclear where the CDR3 begins or ends on the DNA, so no DNA is shown, and the CDR3 is as TCRdb lists it. This rearrangement joins TRBV11-2 to TRBJ2-7; the table gives TRBD1 as D, unverified against the DNA. CDR1 and CDR2 (germline): SGHAT, FQNNGV. With termini counted, the CDR3 has 15 amino acids. CDR3 amino acids: CASSPGGSRGYEQNS.

The chain combines TRBV4-1 with TRBJ2-6; tentatively, D is TRBD2 (7 bases). V dropped 0 bases and J dropped 6 bases, with 18 bases sitting between them. CDR1 MGHRA and CDR2 YSYEKL come from the germline V gene. This CDR3 spans 18 amino acids. In DNA, the CDR3 is TGCGCCAGCAGCCAAGACGAGACGGGGGGCGGAAAGGCCAACGTCCTGACTTTC. Its protein is CASSQDETGGGKANVLTF.

The CDR3 DNA follows: TGTGCCAGCGGTTGGGGACAGGGCACTGAAGCTTTCTTT. This gives the protein CASGWGQGTEAFF. The V gene is TRBV28, the J gene TRBJ1-1; 9 bases agree with TRBD1. There are 13 residues in the CDR3. Germline V gene sequence: CDR1 MDHEN, CDR2 SYDVKM. Unmatched junction bases numbered 5, after V lost 8 bases and J lost 4 bases. Using reference TRBV28 and TRBJ1-1 for the parts outside the CDR3, the full variable domain is DVKVTQSSRYLVKRTGEKVFLECVQDMDHENMFWYRQDPGLGLRLIYFSYDVKMKEKGDIPEGYSVSREKKERFSLILESASTNQTSMYLCASGWGQGTEAFFGQGTRLTVV.

The chain combines TRBV11-2 with TRBJ2-1, with 7 bases lining up with TRBD2. The CDR3 spans 17 residues. V was clipped by 5 bases and J by 8 bases; unmatched bases: 18. Germline CDR1 and CDR2: SGHAT and FQNNGV. The CDR3 sequence: CASSPFPLPTAGDEQFF. In DNA form, the CDR3 reads TGTGCCAGCAGCCCCTTCCCTCTCCCGACCGCGGGGGATGAGCAGTTCTTC.

With respect to this clonotype: A much bigger clone sits one base away, suggesting this may be a read error. The chain recombines TRBV6-2 or TRBV6-3 with TRBJ2-7; tentative D call: TRBD1 (6 bases). Germline CDR1 MNHEY, CDR2 SVGEGT. The CDR3 length is 15 residues. In nucleotides, the CDR3 is TGTGCCAGCAGTACCCCCGGGACAACTCTTTACGATCAGTACTTC. Protein product: CASSTPGTTLYDQYF.

This chain connects TRBV2 to TRBJ1-4; D call uncertain. Trimming took 4 bases from V and 10 from J, leaving 16 bases between them. The length of the CDR3 is 14 residues. The germline V gene encodes CDR1 SNHLY and CDR2 FYNNEI. The CDR3 sequence is CASSGGIVLGKLFF. The CDR3 bases are TGTGCCAGCAGTGGTGGGATAGTGCTTGGAAAACTGTTTTTT.

This clonotype was counted between two and nine times. One base away lies a much larger clone, so this may be a sequencing read error. CDR3 coding DNA: TGCAGCGTAAACCAGGGGGCCGATGAGCAGTTCTTC. Protein sequence: CSVNQGADEQFF. The chain employs TRBV29-1 and TRBJ2-1, with TRBD1 identical over 8 bases. The CDR3 is made up of 12 amino acids. Germline trimming cut 6 bases from V and 8 bases from J; bases unmatched to any gene: 6. CDR1 is SQVTM and CDR2 is ANQGSEA in the germline V gene.

In regard to this clonotype: The conserved phenylalanine or tryptophan is not found at the CDR3 terminus, so this likely reflects a read error. Because the CDR3's place on the DNA is in doubt, the DNA is left out and the CDR3 is given as listed by TCRdb. This sequence joins TRBV6-5 and TRBJ1-5. Germline V gene lookup returns CDR1 MNHEY and CDR2 SVGAGI. The CDR3 spans 15 amino acids, including both terminal residues. The CDR3 sequence: CASSYSLASNQPRHL.

There are many counts of this clonotype. The gene calls are TRBV28 and TRBJ1-6; D call uncertain. Germline V gene sequence: CDR1 MDHEN, CDR2 SYDVKM. V was shortened by 6 bases and J by 7 bases, with 7 bases between the two germline ends. This CDR3 is built from 12 residues. CDR3 bases: TGTGCCAGCAGCCGTCCGAATTCACCCCTCCACTTT. This encodes CASSRPNSPLHF.